The rows below give T cell receptor beta chains drawn from one sample of a study of early T cells in non-severe SARS-CoV-2 infection. TCRdb recomputed calls from the 5' RACE reads with MiXCR, one row per CDR3 protein. There are about 36,000 distinct CDR3 sequences in the sample; roughly 5% occur only once, and 25% to 30% lies in the top ten. The material sequenced was whole blood. The source of these receptors is an adult who was a healthcare worker with PCR-confirmed SARS-CoV-2 infection or an uninfected control (not recorded which). CDR3s include the opening cysteine and the closing phenylalanine or tryptophan. D genes are given only for firm matches.

D: TRBD2; J: TRBJ2-2; V: TRBV10-2; CDR3: CATRSGREAGELFF
D: TRBD2; J: TRBJ2-7; V: TRBV6-1; CDR3: CASSVASGINEQYF
D: TRBD2; J: TRBJ2-7; V: TRBV20-1; CDR3: CSARRELGFTYEQYF
D: .; J: TRBJ2-2; V: TRBV19; CDR3: CASSTLLAVNTGELFF
D: TRBD1; J: TRBJ2-2; V: TRBV6-6; CDR3: CASRLGQGSNTGELFF
D: TRBD1; J: TRBJ1-4; V: TRBV30; CDR3: CAWSETGTGINEKLFF
D: .; J: TRBJ1-2; V: TRBV11-2; CDR3: CASSSRTAQLNYGYTF
D: .; J: TRBJ2-3; V: TRBV4-2; CDR3: CASSQEAEERADTQYF
D: TRBD1; J: TRBJ2-1; V: TRBV6-2/TRBV6-3; CDR3: CASSRDSGNEQFF
D: TRBD2; J: TRBJ2-2; V: TRBV28; CDR3: CASCSQGLAAGELFF
D: .; J: TRBJ1-4; V: TRBV4-3; CDR3: CASSQDQSRGITNEKLFF
D: TRBD1; J: TRBJ1-1; V: TRBV2; CDR3: CASSQDRRAGAFF
D: TRBD1; J: TRBJ1-5; V: TRBV12-3/TRBV12-4; CDR3: CASTLDRKGHPQHF
D: TRBD1; J: TRBJ2-2; V: TRBV7-9; CDR3: CATTPRTGGLGELFF
D: .; J: TRBJ2-5; V: TRBV7-2; CDR3: CASSLDGRQETQYF
D: .; J: TRBJ2-2; V: TRBV4-2; CDR3: CASSQAATRELFF
D: .; J: TRBJ2-7; V: TRBV10-3; CDR3: CAISEQGYEQYF
D: TRBD1; J: TRBJ1-1; V: TRBV12-3/TRBV12-4; CDR3: CASSLQGAGNTEAFF
D: .; J: TRBJ1-2; V: TRBV5-1; CDR3: CASSLDRTTGYTF
D: TRBD1; J: TRBJ2-3; V: TRBV29-1; CDR3: CSSDRDTDTQYF
D: .; J: TRBJ2-6; V: TRBV11-2; CDR3: CASSPYTLSVLTF
D: TRBD1; J: TRBJ1-1; V: TRBV6-1; CDR3: CASREDRGPTEAFF
D: TRBD2; J: TRBJ2-7; V: TRBV30; CDR3: CAWSSGSGRYEQYF
D: TRBD1; J: TRBJ2-7; V: TRBV18; CDR3: CASSPRTGGKSYEQYF
D: .; J: TRBJ1-4; V: TRBV24-1; CDR3: CATSDPRGGEKLFF
D: .; J: TRBJ1-4; V: TRBV30; CDR3: CAWSLPGEKLFF
D: TRBD1; J: TRBJ2-5; V: TRBV5-6; CDR3: CASSPGQGAETQYF
D: .; J: TRBJ2-1; V: TRBV7-9; CDR3: CASSLRRVDEQFF
D: TRBD1; J: TRBJ2-7; V: TRBV6-5; CDR3: CASRARTGGYEQYF
D: TRBD2; J: TRBJ2-1; V: TRBV28; CDR3: CASSPGLAGDNEQFF
D: TRBD1; J: TRBJ1-1; V: TRBV6-5; CDR3: CASNKQGGNTEAFF
D: TRBD2; J: TRBJ2-3; V: TRBV18; CDR3: CASSRYGGATDTQYF
D: .; J: TRBJ2-5; V: TRBV25-1; CDR3: CASTPGGLGETQYF
D: .; J: TRBJ1-1; V: TRBV11-2; CDR3: CASSFQVDIEAFF
D: TRBD1; J: TRBJ2-5; V: TRBV2; CDR3: CASKRIQGAQETQYF
D: TRBD1; J: TRBJ2-5; V: TRBV29-1; CDR3: CSVEKGGQGETQYF
D: .; J: TRBJ2-1; V: TRBV20-1; CDR3: CSAYGPSYNEQFF
D: TRBD2; J: TRBJ2-1; V: TRBV18; CDR3: CASSLLADNEQFF
D: .; J: TRBJ1-5; V: TRBV24-1; CDR3: CATSAQGNQPQHF
D: TRBD1; J: TRBJ2-1; V: TRBV5-1; CDR3: CASSLQGQGYNEQFF
D: .; J: TRBJ2-3; V: TRBV7-9; CDR3: CASSPRTADTQYF
D: .; J: TRBJ2-5; V: TRBV14; CDR3: CASSQGAWGQETQYF
D: TRBD1; J: TRBJ1-2; V: TRBV5-1; CDR3: CASSAQGAAGYTF
D: TRBD2; J: TRBJ2-1; V: TRBV11-2; CDR3: CASSLPRTSGSSYNEQFF
D: .; J: TRBJ2-3; V: TRBV7-2; CDR3: CASSSGIFTDTQYF
D: .; J: TRBJ2-3; V: TRBV20-1; CDR3: CSASFRTSADTQYF
D: TRBD1; J: TRBJ1-5; V: TRBV6-6; CDR3: CASKDRDRVGQPQHF
D: .; J: TRBJ1-1; V: TRBV15; CDR3: CATSGGSSTEAFF
D: .; J: TRBJ2-3; V: TRBV5-6; CDR3: CASSFGGAADTQYF
D: .; J: TRBJ1-1; V: TRBV20-1; CDR3: CSARDPTGETEAFF
D: .; J: TRBJ1-1; V: TRBV3-1; CDR3: CASSLKFGEAFF
D: .; J: TRBJ2-2; V: TRBV7-9; CDR3: CASSPTENTGELFF
D: .; J: TRBJ1-1; V: TRBV9; CDR3: CASSISRDFSGNTEAFF
D: .; J: TRBJ2-5; V: TRBV20-1; CDR3: CSAPRRRAQETQYF
D: .; J: TRBJ2-5; V: TRBV5-1; CDR3: CASSLTTTVRETQYF
D: .; J: TRBJ1-1; V: TRBV29-1; CDR3: CSVPRDIDTEAFF
D: .; J: TRBJ2-1; V: TRBV11-3; CDR3: CASSLSPSSNEQFF
D: .; J: TRBJ2-7; V: TRBV18; CDR3: CASSPPRGDSYEQYF
D: .; J: TRBJ1-4; V: TRBV11-2; CDR3: CASSFLGTEKLFF
D: TRBD1; J: TRBJ2-7; V: TRBV7-9; CDR3: CASSRRDSLRYF